These T cell receptor beta chains were read from a single sample in a study of PD-L1 blockade in urothelial cancer. Measured with immunoSEQ multiplex PCR; TCRdb has only the in-frame clones, and not every one. The repertoire holds roughly 100,000 clones, with around 92% as singletons. The sequenced sample was PBMCs, obtained around atezolizumab (anti-PD-L1) treatment. The receptors originated from a woman over 75 with urothelial cancer. The CDR3 runs from the conserved cysteine through the conserved F or W. D genes are given only for firm matches. Not every row has a clone size; where given, it reads once, few, many or a size class.

D,size,J,V,DNA,CDR3
TRBD2,.,TRBJ2-5,TRBV7-3,TGTGCCAGCAGCTGGGGACTAGCGGATTGGACCCAGTACTTC,CASSWGLADWTQYF
.,.,TRBJ1-5,TRBV30,TGTGCCTGGAGCCCGAGGAGCAATCAGCCCCAGCATTTT,CAWSPRSNQPQHF
TRBD1,.,TRBJ1-2,TRBV30,TGTGCCTGGAGACGGACAGGAACCGCGGGCTATGGCTACACCTTC,CAWRRTGTAGYGYTF
.,.,TRBJ2-5,TRBV18,TGTGCCAGCTCACCTACCACCCGGGGTCCGGGGGAGACCCAGTACTTC,CASSPTTRGPGETQYF
TRBD1,few,TRBJ2-7,TRBV28,TGTGCCAGCAGTCAAGGTGGGACAGGGGTGATCGAGCAGTACTTC,CASSQGGTGVIEQYF
.,.,TRBJ2-7,TRBV16,TGTGCCAGCAGCCCCTCTGGACTCGAGCAGTACTTC,CASSPSGLEQYF
.,.,TRBJ2-7,TRBV5-1,TGCGCCAGCAGCTTGGAGGGGAAGGGTGGCGAGCAGTACTTC,CASSLEGKGGEQYF
TRBD2,few,TRBJ2-1,TRBV30,TGTGCCTGGAGTGGAACTAGCGGGTTCTATGAGCAGTTCTTC,CAWSGTSGFYEQFF
TRBD2,.,TRBJ2-1,TRBV7-8,TGTGCCAGCAGCCAAGGACTAGCGGGAGAACACGATGAGCAGTTCTTC,CASSQGLAGEHDEQFF
.,once,TRBJ1-2,TRBV25-1,TGTGCCAGCAGTGATGGGACACCATATGGCTACACCTTC,CASSDGTPYGYTF
.,.,TRBJ1-5,TRBV27,TGTGCCAGCAGTTTATCAGTCCAGAGCAATCAGCCCCAGCATTTT,CASSLSVQSNQPQHF
.,once,TRBJ1-3,TRBV28,TGTGCCAGCAGTTTACATTCTGGAAACACCATATATTTT,CASSLHSGNTIYF
TRBD1,.,TRBJ1-2,TRBV6-6,TGTGCCAGCAGGCTAGACAGGGGGAGGAGAGGCTACACCTTC,CASRLDRGRRGYTF
TRBD1,few,TRBJ2-2,TRBV6-1,TGTGCCAGCAGTGAAGCGGACAGGGTGGGAGGCGGGGAGCTGTTTTTT,CASSEADRVGGGELFF
.,.,TRBJ1-1,TRBV10-1,TGCGCCAGCAGTGGACAGGAAGGCACTGAAGCTTTCTTT,CASSGQEGTEAFF
.,once,TRBJ1-2,TRBV9,TGTGCCAGCAGCGTAGGGTGGGGGGGCGCCCACTATGGCTACACCTTC,CASSVGWGGAHYGYTF
.,.,TRBJ2-3,TRBV11-2,TGTGCCAGCAGCTTCTCAGGCGGGAACACAGATACGCAGTATTTT,CASSFSGGNTDTQYF
TRBD2,.,TRBJ2-1,TRBV15,TGTGCCACCAGCAGAGGAGGTAGCGGGATCAATGAGCAGTTCTTC,CATSRGGSGINEQFF
.,.,TRBJ2-7,TRBV27,TGTGCCAGCAGTTTACGGGAGAATTACGAGCAGTACTTC,CASSLRENYEQYF
TRBD1,few,TRBJ1-2,TRBV18,TGTGCCAGCTACCCGGGACAGGGGACCTATGGCTACACCTTC,CASYPGQGTYGYTF
.,.,TRBJ1-5,TRBV18,TGTGCCAGCTCACCCGACAGGAACAATCAGCCCCAGCATTTT,CASSPDRNNQPQHF
TRBD1,.,TRBJ2-7,TRBV5-4,TGTGCCAGCAGCCCAGGAGGACAGGGGGGTCTCGAAGAGCAGTACTTC,CASSPGGQGGLEEQYF
TRBD1,.,TRBJ2-5,TRBV5-1,TGCGCCAGCAGCACCGGGACAGGGGGCAAGGAGACCCAGTACTTC,CASSTGTGGKETQYF
TRBD2,.,TRBJ2-7,TRBV28,TGTGCCAGCAGTCTCGGACTAGCGGGAGTCTACGAGCAGTACTTC,CASSLGLAGVYEQYF
TRBD2,few,TRBJ2-7,TRBV6-1,TGTGCCAGCAGTGCTACTACTAGCGGGAGCCCCTACGAGCAGTACTTC,CASSATTSGSPYEQYF
.,.,TRBJ2-1,TRBV19,TGTGCCAGTATGGGGGCCGTGCAGTTCTTC,CASMGAVQFF
.,.,TRBJ1-5,TRBV5-1,TGCGCCAGCAGCTTGGACGGGGGTACCAATCAGCCCCAGCATTTT,CASSLDGGTNQPQHF
.,.,TRBJ1-1,TRBV27,TGTGCCAGCAGTTTAAACTTGAACACTGAAGCTTTCTTT,CASSLNLNTEAFF
TRBD1,.,TRBJ1-1,TRBV19,TGTGCCAGTAGTATAGTAAGAGGGACAGCGAACACTGAAGCTTTCTTT,CASSIVRGTANTEAFF
TRBD1,.,TRBJ1-2,TRBV4-2,TGTGCCAGCAGCCAAGCCGGGACAGGGCAGCCCGGCTACACCTTC,CASSQAGTGQPGYTF
.,.,TRBJ2-5,TRBV6-1,TGTGCCAGCAGTGGGCTAGCCGGGACTCAAGAGACCCAGTACTTC,CASSGLAGTQETQYF
.,.,TRBJ1-3,TRBV2,TGTGCCAGCAGTGTCGGGAGATCTGGAAACACCATATATTTT,CASSVGRSGNTIYF
TRBD2,.,TRBJ2-5,TRBV14,TGTGCCAGCAGCCAAGCGACAGGGACTAGCGGGAGTATCGAGACCCAGTACTTC,CASSQATGTSGSIETQYF
.,.,TRBJ2-1,TRBV5-4,TGTGCCAGTAATACAGGGTCCAATGAGCAGTTCTTC,CASNTGSNEQFF
.,.,TRBJ2-2,TRBV30,TGTGCCTGGAGCCGGGACTTTAACACCGGGGAGCTGTTTTTT,CAWSRDFNTGELFF
.,.,TRBJ1-2,TRBV6-1,TGTGCCAGCAGTAAAAGTAAGGGGCAGAATGGCTACACCTTC,CASSKSKGQNGYTF
TRBD1,.,TRBJ2-7,TRBV11-2,TGTGCCAGCAGGCTGGGACAGGGGGGCTACGAGCAGTACTTC,CASRLGQGGYEQYF
.,.,TRBJ2-7,TRBV7-3,TGTGCCAGCAGCTCCGCGGTGGGGAGAGAGCAGTACTTC,CASSSAVGREQYF
TRBD1,.,TRBJ1-5,TRBV5-1,TGCGCCAGCAGAAAGGAACCGGGACAGAATCAGCCCCAGCATTTT,CASRKEPGQNQPQHF
.,.,TRBJ2-2,TRBV11-2,TGTGCCAGCACAAGCCCCCCGAACACCGGGGAGCTGTTTTTT,CASTSPPNTGELFF
TRBD1,.,TRBJ1-1,TRBV6-1,TGTGCCAGCAGTGACTTCGCGGGGACAGGACACCCTCGAGCTTTCTTT,CASSDFAGTGHPRAFF
TRBD2,.,TRBJ2-1,TRBV15,TGTGCCACCAGCAGAGATGGCCTAGCGGGTGGAGAGCAGTTCTTC,CATSRDGLAGGEQFF
.,.,TRBJ2-7,TRBV9,TGTGCCAGCAGTGCCCGGGAAGCGCGCTCCTACGAGCAGTACTTC,CASSAREARSYEQYF
TRBD1,.,TRBJ1-5,TRBV19,TGTGCCAGTAGTATAACGGCAGGGGGCGGCAATCAGCCCCAGCATTTT,CASSITAGGGNQPQHF
TRBD2,.,TRBJ2-7,TRBV19,TGTGCCAGTAGTACCGCTGCCGGGACTAGCGCTGAGCAGTACTTC,CASSTAAGTSAEQYF
.,.,TRBJ1-2,TRBV29-1,TGCAGCGTTGAAGCCCGGGGGAGTATCTATGGCTACACCTTC,CSVEARGSIYGYTF
TRBD2,.,TRBJ2-1,TRBV18,TGTGCCAGCTCACCAGGTAGCGGGAGCTACAATGAGCAGTTCTTC,CASSPGSGSYNEQFF
.,once,TRBJ1-2,TRBV5-5,TGTGCCAGCAGCTTGGGGCAGCGTGGTGGCTACACCTTC,CASSLGQRGGYTF